This T cell receptor beta chain was documented in a study of beta chain features in type 1 diabetes. About the research overall: In all, some 110 million sorted cells from all samples were analyzed.

Sampling consisted of one heparinised blood draw per donor, averaging around 120 mL. The study reverse transcribed the entire isolated RNA, so it sequenced expressed TCRB transcripts. Generated by immunoSEQ multiplex PCR, the TCRdb table keeps only in-frame clones and is missing some. The sample contains around 330,000 clones, roughly 11% of which appear only once. On this clone itself: Its matching antigen is unknown.

Findings and caveats of the study: The naive, central memory and Treg TCRB repertoires of patients appeared to be more similar to one another than those of healthy donors. Researchers report that Type 1 diabetes patients had moderately but significantly shorter TCRB CDR3s across all four CD4+ subsets.

The specimen was naive CD4+ T cells from blood. This TCR was sampled from a woman aged 25 to 39 in good health.

This chain's CDR3 is CASSPRTGGRETQYF. DNA of the CDR3: TGTGCCAGCAGCCCCAGGACAGGGGGCCGGGAGACCCAGTACTTC. The rearrangement joins TRBV16 to TRBJ2-5; TRBD1 aligns across 11 bases. The length of the CDR3 is 15 residues. With 4 bases clipped from V and 5 bases from J, the junction kept 6 bases outside the gene matches. Germline CDR1 reads KGHSY; CDR2 reads FQNENV.